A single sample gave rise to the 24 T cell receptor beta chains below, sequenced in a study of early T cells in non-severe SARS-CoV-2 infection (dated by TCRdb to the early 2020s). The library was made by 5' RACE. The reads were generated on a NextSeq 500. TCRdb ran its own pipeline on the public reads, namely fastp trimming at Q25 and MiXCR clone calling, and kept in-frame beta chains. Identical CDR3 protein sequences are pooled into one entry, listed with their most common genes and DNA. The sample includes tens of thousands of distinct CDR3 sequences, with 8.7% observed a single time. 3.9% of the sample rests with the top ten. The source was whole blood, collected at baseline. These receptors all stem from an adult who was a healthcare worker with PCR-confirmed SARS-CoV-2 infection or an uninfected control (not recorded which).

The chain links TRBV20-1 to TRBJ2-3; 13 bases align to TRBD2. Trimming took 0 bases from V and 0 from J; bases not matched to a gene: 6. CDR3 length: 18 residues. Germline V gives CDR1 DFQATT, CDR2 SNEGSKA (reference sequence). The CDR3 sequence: CSARDPGTSGASTDTQYF. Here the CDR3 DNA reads TGCAGTGCTAGAGATCCCGGGACTAGCGGGGCTAGCACAGATACGCAGTATTTT.

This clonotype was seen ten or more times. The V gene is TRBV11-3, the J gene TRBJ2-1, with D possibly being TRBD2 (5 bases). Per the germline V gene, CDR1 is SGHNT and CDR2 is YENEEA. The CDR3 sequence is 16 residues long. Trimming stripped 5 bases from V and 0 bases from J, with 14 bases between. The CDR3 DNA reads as TGTGCCAGCAGCGCCAGGCAAGCGGCCTCCTACAATGAGCAGTTCTTC. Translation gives CASSARQAASYNEQFF.

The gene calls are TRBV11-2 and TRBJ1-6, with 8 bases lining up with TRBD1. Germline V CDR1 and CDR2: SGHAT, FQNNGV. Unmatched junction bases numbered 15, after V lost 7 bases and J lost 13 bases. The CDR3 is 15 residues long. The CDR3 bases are TGTGCCAGCACCAAAGATGGGACAGGCGCAACGCCCCTCCACTTT. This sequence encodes CASTKDGTGATPLHF.

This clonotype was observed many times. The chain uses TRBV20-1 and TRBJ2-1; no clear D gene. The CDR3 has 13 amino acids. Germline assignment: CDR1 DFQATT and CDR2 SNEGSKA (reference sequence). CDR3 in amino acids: CSAREVSYNEQFF. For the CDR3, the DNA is TGCAGCGCAAGGGAAGTCTCCTACAATGAGCAGTTCTTC.

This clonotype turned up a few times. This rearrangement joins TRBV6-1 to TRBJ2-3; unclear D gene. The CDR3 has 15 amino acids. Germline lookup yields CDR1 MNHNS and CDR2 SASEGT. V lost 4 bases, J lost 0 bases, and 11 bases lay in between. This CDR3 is CASSVGLASTDTQYF. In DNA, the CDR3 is TGTGCCAGCAGTGTAGGGTTAGCTAGCACAGATACGCAGTATTTT.

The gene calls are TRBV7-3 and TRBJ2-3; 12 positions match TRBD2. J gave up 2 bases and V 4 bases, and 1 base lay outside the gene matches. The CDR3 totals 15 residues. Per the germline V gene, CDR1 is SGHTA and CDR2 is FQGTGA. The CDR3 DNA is TGTGCCAGCAGCTGGACTAGCGGGGCCACAGATACGCAGTATTTT. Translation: CASSWTSGATDTQYF.

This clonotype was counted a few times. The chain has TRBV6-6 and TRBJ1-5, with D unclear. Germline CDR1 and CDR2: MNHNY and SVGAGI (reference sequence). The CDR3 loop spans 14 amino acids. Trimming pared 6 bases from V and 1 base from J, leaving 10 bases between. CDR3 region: CASSPKLSNQPQHF. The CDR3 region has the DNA TGTGCCAGCAGCCCGAAGCTGAGCAATCAGCCCCAGCATTTT.

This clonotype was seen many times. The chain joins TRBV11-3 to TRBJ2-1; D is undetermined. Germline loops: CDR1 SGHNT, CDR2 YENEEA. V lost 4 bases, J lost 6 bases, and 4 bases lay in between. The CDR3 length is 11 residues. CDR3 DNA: TGTGCCAGCAGCTCTTTCAATGAGCAGTTCTTC. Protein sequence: CASSSFNEQFF.

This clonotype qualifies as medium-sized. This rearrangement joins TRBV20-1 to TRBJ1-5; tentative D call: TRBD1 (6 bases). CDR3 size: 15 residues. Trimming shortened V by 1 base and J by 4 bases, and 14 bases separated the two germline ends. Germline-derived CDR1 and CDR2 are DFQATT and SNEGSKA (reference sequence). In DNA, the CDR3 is TGCAGTGCTAGAGTCCAGGAAAGGGGGAATCAGCCCCAGCATTTT. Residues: CSARVQERGNQPQHF.

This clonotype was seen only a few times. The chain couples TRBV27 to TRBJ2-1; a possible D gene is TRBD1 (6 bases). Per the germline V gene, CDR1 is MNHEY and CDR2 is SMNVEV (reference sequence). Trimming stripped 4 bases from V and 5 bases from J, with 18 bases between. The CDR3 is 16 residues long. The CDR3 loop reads CASSSPGTPSHNEQFF. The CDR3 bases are TGTGCCAGCAGTTCTCCCGGGACACCTTCACACAATGAGCAGTTCTTC.

For the CDR3, the DNA is TGCGCCAGCAGCTTGAGGGGGTCCTACCAAGAGACCCAGTACTTC. Protein sequence: CASSLRGSYQETQYF. The chain carries TRBV5-1 and TRBJ2-5; possible D gene TRBD1, 6 bases. With 1 base removed from V and 0 bases from J, the gap between germline ends came to 10 bases. CDR1 is SGHRS, CDR2 YFSETQ, per germline. There are 15 residues in the CDR3.

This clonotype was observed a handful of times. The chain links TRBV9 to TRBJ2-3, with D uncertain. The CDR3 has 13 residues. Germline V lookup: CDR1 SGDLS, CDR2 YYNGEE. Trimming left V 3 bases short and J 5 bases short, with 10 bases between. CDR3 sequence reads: CASSDSRRDTQYF. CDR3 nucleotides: TGTGCCAGCAGCGACTCCCGCCGAGATACGCAGTATTTT.

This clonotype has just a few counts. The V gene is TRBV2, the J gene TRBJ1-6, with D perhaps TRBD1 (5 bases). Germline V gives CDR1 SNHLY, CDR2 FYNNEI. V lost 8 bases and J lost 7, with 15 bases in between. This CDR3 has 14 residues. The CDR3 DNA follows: TGTGCCAGCGGGGGGGGAGTTCAGAATTCACCCCTCCACTTT. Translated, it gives CASGGGVQNSPLHF.

The CDR3, as DNA: TGTGCCAGCAGCTCTCCTCTAGCGGCCCCTAGGGAGCAGTACTTC. It translates to CASSSPLAAPREQYF. This rearrangement joins TRBV5-4 to TRBJ2-7; 7 positions agree with TRBD2. From germline, CDR1 is SGHNT and CDR2 YYREEE (reference sequence). After removal of 3 bases from V and 7 bases from J, the junction contained 13 bases not matched to a gene. This CDR3 comprises 15 residues. Together with reference TRBV5-4 and TRBJ2-7, the CDR3 gives the full variable domain: ETGVTQSPTHLIKTRGQQVTLRCSSQSGHNTVSWYQQALGQGPQFIFQYYREEENGRGNFPPRFSGLQFPNYSSELNVNALELDDSALYLCASSSPLAAPREQYFGPGTRLTVT.

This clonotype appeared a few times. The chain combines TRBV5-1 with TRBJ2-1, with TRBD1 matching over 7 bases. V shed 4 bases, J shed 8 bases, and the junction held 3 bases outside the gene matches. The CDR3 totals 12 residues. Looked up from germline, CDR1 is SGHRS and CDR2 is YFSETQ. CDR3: CASSVTGDEQFF. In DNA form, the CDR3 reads TGCGCCAGCAGCGTCACAGGGGATGAGCAGTTCTTC.

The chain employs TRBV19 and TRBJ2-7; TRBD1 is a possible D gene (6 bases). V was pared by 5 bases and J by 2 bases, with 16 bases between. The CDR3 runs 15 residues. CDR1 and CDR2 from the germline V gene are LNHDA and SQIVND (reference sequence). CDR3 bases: TGTGCCAGTAGTTCGACAGGCCCTTCCGCCTACGAGCAGTACTTC. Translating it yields CASSSTGPSAYEQYF.

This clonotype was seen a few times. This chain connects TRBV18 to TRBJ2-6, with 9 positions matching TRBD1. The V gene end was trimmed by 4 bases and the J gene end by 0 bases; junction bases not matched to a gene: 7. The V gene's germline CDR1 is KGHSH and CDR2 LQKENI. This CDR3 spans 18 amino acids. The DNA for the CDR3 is TGTGCCAGCTCACTTGTGGGACAGGGCAGCTCTGGGGCCAACGTCCTGACTTTC. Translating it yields CASSLVGQGSSGANVLTF.

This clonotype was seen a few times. CDR3 protein: CASSLGDEQYF. CDR3 nucleotides: TGTGCCAGCAGCTTAGGGGACGAGCAGTACTTC. The chain uses TRBV7-9 and TRBJ2-7; unclear D gene. CDR1 and CDR2 (germline): SEHNR, FQNEAQ (reference sequence). CDR3 length equals 11 residues. Trimming pared 1 base from V and 5 bases from J, leaving 3 bases between.

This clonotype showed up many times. For the CDR3, the DNA is TGCGCCAGCAGCTTGGATCGGAGGGACGGTGGCTACACCTTC. Translated, it gives CASSLDRRDGGYTF. The chain couples TRBV5-1 to TRBJ1-2, with a tentative D call TRBD1 (5 bases). This CDR3 spans 14 amino acids. The germline V gene encodes CDR1 SGHRS and CDR2 YFSETQ. V gave up 0 bases and J gave up 7 bases, with 13 bases separating them.

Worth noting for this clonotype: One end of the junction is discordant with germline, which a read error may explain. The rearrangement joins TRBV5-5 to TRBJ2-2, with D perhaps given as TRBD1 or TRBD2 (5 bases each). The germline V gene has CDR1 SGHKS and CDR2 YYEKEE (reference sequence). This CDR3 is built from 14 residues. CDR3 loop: CASRPGTHTGVLFF. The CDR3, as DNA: TGTGCCAGCCGGCCAGGGACGCACACCGGGGTGCTGTTTTTT.

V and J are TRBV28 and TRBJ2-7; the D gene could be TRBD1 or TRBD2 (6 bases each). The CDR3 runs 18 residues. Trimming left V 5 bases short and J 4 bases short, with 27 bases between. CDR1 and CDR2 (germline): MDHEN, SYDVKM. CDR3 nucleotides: TGTGCCAGCAGTATCTATGACAGGTTCCTAGCGATCGATTACGAGCAGTACTTC. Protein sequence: CASSIYDRFLAIDYEQYF.

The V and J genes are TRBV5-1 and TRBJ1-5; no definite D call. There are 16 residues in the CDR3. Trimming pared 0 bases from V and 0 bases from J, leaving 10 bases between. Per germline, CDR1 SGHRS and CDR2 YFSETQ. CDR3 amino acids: CASSLGTYPSNQPQHF. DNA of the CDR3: TGCGCCAGCAGCTTGGGGACGTACCCTAGCAATCAGCCCCAGCATTTT.

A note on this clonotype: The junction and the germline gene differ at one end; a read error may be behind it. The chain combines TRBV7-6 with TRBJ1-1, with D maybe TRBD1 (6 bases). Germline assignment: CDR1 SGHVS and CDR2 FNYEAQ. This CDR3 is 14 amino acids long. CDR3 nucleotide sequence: TGTGTCAGCAGCTTACAGCGCCGAGGGGGAGAACCTTTCTTT. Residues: CVSSLQRRGGEPFF.

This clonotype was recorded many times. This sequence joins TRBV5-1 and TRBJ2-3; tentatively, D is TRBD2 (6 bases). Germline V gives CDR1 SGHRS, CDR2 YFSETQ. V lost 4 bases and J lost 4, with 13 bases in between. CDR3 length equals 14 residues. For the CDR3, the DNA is TGCGCCAGCAGCGCGGGCGGGAATCCAGATACGCAGTATTTT. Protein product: CASSAGGNPDTQYF.